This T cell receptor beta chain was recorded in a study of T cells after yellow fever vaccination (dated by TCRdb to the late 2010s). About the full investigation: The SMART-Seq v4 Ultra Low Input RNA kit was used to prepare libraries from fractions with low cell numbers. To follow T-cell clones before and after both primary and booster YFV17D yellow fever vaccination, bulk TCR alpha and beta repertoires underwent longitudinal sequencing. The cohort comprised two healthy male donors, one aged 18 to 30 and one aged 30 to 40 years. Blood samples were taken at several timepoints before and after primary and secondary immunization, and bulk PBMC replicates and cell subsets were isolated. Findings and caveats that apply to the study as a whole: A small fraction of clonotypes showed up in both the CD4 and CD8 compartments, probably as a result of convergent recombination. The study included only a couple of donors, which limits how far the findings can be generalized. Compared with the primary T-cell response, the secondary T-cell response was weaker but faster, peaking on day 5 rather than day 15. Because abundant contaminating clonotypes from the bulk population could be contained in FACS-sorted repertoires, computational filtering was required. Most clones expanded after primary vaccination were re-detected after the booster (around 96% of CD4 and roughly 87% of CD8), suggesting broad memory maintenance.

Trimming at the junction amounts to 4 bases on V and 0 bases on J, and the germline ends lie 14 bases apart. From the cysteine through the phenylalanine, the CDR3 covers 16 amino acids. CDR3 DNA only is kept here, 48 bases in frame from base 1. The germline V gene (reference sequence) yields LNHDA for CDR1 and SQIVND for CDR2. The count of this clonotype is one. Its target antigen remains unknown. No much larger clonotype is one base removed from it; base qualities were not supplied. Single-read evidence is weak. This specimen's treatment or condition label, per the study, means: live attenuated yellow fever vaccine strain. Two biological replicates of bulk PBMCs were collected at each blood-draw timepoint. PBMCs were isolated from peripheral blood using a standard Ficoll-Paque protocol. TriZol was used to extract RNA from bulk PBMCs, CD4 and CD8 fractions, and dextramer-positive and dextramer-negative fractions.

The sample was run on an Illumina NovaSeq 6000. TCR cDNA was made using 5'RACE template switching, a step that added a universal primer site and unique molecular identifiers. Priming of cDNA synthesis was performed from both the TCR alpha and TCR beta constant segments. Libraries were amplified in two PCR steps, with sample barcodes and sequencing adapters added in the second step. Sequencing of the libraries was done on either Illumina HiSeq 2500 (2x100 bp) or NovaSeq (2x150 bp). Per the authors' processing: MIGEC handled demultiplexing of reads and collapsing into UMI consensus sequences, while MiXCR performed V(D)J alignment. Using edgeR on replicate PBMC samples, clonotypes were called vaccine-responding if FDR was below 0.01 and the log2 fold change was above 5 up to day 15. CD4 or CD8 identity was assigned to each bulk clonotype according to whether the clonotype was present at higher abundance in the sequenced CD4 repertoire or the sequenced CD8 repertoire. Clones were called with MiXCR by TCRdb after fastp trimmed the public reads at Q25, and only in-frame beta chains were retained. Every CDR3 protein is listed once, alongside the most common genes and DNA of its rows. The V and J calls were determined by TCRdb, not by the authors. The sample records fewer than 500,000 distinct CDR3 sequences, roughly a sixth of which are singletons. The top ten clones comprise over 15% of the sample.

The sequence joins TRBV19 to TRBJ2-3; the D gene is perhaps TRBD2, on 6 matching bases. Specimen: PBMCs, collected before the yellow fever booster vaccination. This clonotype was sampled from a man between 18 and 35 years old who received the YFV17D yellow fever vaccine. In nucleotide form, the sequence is TGTGCCAGTAGTACCCCCCTCGGGGGTAGCACAGATACGCAGTATTTT. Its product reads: CASSTPLGGSTDTQYF.